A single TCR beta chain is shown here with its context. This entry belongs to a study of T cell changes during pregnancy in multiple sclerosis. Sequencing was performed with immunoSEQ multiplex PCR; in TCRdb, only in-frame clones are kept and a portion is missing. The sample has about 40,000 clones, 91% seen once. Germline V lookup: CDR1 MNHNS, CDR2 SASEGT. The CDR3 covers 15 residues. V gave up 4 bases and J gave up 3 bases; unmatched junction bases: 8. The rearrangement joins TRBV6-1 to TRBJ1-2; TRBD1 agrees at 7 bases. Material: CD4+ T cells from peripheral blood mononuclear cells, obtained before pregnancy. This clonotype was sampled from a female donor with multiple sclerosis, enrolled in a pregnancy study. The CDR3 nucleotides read TGTGCCAGCAGTGCGACAGGGTCCAGGGACTATGGCTACACCTTC. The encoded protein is CASSATGSRDYGYTF.